Listed below are T cell receptor beta chains from one sample, sequenced in a study of T cell repertoires in cytomegalovirus infection. Their antigen targets remain unknown. Each CDR3 protein gets one entry after TCRdb re-called the reads with MiXCR. The table shows approximately 73,000 distinct CDR3 sequences, with 40% occurring only once. Sequences were derived from CD8+ T cells from cultured PBMCs, sampled from culture after CMV antigen stimulation. The receptors were sampled from a human donor in good health (CMV status not recorded). Some clones in this sample may be carry-over from other donors' samples. Each CDR3 is given with its conserved first and last residue. D genes are given only for firm matches. Size tells how often a clone was seen (once, few, many) or the class of an expanded clone, and some rows leave it out.

13,NA,TRBV6-1,TRBD1,TRBJ1-2,CASISRGDYGYTF,TGTGCCAGCATTTCCAGGGGGGACTATGGCTACACCTTC
18,few,TRBV4-1,NA,TRBJ1-5,CASSQDPDRPYYKQPQHF,TGCGCCAGCAGCCAAGATCCGGACCGCCCTTATTACAAACAGCCCCAGCATTTT
15,NA,TRBV2,NA,TRBJ2-3,CASSAERSSTDTQYF,TGTGCCAGCAGTGCAGAGCGGAGCAGCACAGATACGCAGTATTTT
12,once,TRBV7-9,NA,TRBJ2-3,CASSYTVDTQYF,TGTGCCAGCAGCTACACGGTGGATACGCAGTATTTT
16,NA,TRBV20-1,TRBD1,TRBJ1-1,CSATGQGDSLNTEAFF,TGCAGTGCTACGGGACAGGGCGATTCTCTGAACACTGAAGCTTTCTTT
11,NA,TRBV5-4,NA,TRBJ2-7,CASRKGGEQYF,TGTGCCAGCAGGAAAGGGGGCGAGCAGTACTTC
14,NA,TRBV28,NA,TRBJ2-7,CASRPSGALYEQYF,TGTGCCAGCAGACCATCCGGGGCCCTCTACGAGCAGTACTTC
15,few,TRBV28,NA,TRBJ2-7,CASSFRTANLYEQYF,TGTGCCAGCAGTTTTCGGACAGCCAATCTCTACGAGCAGTACTTC
16,NA,TRBV10-3,TRBD1,TRBJ2-3,CAISESGQGRTDTQYF,TGTGCCATCAGTGAGTCGGGACAGGGGCGCACAGATACGCAGTATTTT
14,few,TRBV7-6,NA,TRBJ1-2,CATPWSGRNYGYTF,TGTGCCACCCCCTGGTCGGGACGGAACTATGGCTACACCTTC
14,many,TRBV7-2,NA,TRBJ1-3,CASSPLNPGDTIYF,TGTGCCAGCAGCCCACTCAACCCCGGGGACACCATATATTTT
16,NA,TRBV2,NA,TRBJ1-1,CASSDLTWGMNTEAFF,TGTGCCAGCAGTGATTTGACATGGGGCATGAACACTGAAGCTTTCTTT
12,NA,TRBV7-9,NA,TRBJ1-2,CASSLGQYGYTF,TGTGCCAGCAGCTTAGGGCAGTATGGCTACACCTTC
16,NA,TRBV11-2,NA,TRBJ2-2,CASSLAWGSNTGELFF,TGTGCCAGCAGCTTAGCCTGGGGGTCGAACACCGGGGAGCTGTTTTTT
15,NA,TRBV7-6,NA,TRBJ1-1,CASSTKGQANTEAFF,TGTGCCAGCAGCACAAAGGGACAAGCGAACACTGAAGCTTTCTTT
13,NA,TRBV27,NA,TRBJ1-1,CASSSTANTEAFF,TGTGCCAGCAGTTCGACAGCTAACACTGAAGCTTTCTTT
15,once,TRBV9,NA,TRBJ1-2,CASSSTPENSYGYTF,TGTGCCAGCAGCTCCACCCCGGAGAACAGCTATGGCTACACCTTC
15,NA,TRBV28,NA,TRBJ2-7,CASSEGTGGRYEQYF,TGTGCCAGCAGCGAGGGGACCGGAGGGAGGTACGAGCAGTACTTC
14,few,TRBV6-1,TRBD1,TRBJ1-5,CASHSTGSNQPQHF,TGTGCCAGTCATTCGACAGGGAGTAATCAGCCCCAGCATTTT
12,NA,TRBV2,NA,TRBJ2-3,CASSAVPDTQYF,TGTGCCAGCAGTGCGGTTCCAGATACGCAGTATTTT
13,NA,TRBV4-1,NA,TRBJ1-2,CASTPGNYYGYTF,TGCGCCAGCACCCCCGGGAACTACTATGGCTACACCTTC
11,NA,TRBV6-2/TRBV6-3,NA,TRBJ2-5,CASRAQETQYF,TGTGCCAGCAGGGCCCAAGAGACCCAGTACTTC
15,few,TRBV4-1,NA,TRBJ2-7,CASSQDPGGNYEQYF,TGCGCCAGCAGCCAAGATCCTGGCGGGAACTACGAGCAGTACTTC
14,few,TRBV7-6,NA,TRBJ2-2,CASSRQAYTGELFF,TGTGCCAGCAGCCGACAGGCCTACACCGGGGAGCTGTTTTTT
16,NA,TRBV6-1,TRBD2,TRBJ2-7,CASSEWGLAGTYEQYF,TGTGCCAGCAGTGAATGGGGACTAGCGGGGACCTACGAGCAGTACTTC
14,NA,TRBV7-2,TRBD2,TRBJ2-1,CASSLLAGVNEQFF,TGTGCCAGCAGCTTACTAGCGGGGGTCAACGAGCAGTTCTTC
15,few,TRBV28,TRBD1,TRBJ1-4,CASSNSGTGIGKLFF,TGTGCCAGCTCTAACTCCGGGACAGGGATTGGAAAACTGTTTTTT
14,once,TRBV10-3,NA,TRBJ1-6,CAISDWQGNSPLHF,TGTGCCATCAGTGATTGGCAGGGGAATTCACCCCTCCACTTT
12,once,TRBV6-4,NA,TRBJ1-2,CASSDSGVGYTF,TGTGCCAGCAGTGACTCAGGGGTTGGCTACACCTTC
13,NA,TRBV7-8,NA,TRBJ2-1,CASSFNLAAEQFF,TGTGCCAGCAGCTTCAATTTGGCAGCCGAGCAGTTCTTC
14,NA,TRBV6-6,NA,TRBJ1-2,CASSYGGLDYGYTF,TGTGCCAGCAGTTACGGGGGTCTGGACTATGGCTACACCTTC
14,NA,TRBV7-9,NA,TRBJ1-5,CASSVQGPGQPQHF,TGTGCCAGCAGCGTACAGGGACCAGGTCAGCCCCAGCATTTT
11,few,TRBV10-3,NA,TRBJ1-1,CAIGESTEAFF,TGTGCCATCGGGGAAAGCACTGAAGCTTTCTTT
14,NA,TRBV27,TRBD2,TRBJ2-1,CASRPGLGTHEQFF,TGTGCCAGCAGGCCGGGACTAGGTACCCATGAGCAGTTCTTC
14,NA,TRBV6-2/TRBV6-3,NA,TRBJ2-7,CASRGQGTHYEQYF,TGTGCCAGCAGGGGCCAGGGAACTCACTACGAGCAGTACTTC
15,NA,TRBV19,NA,TRBJ2-2,CASSIAWSGAGELFF,TGTGCCAGTAGTATTGCCTGGTCCGGAGCCGGGGAGCTGTTTTTT
15,NA,TRBV25-1,NA,TRBJ2-2,CASSALASGTGELFF,TGTGCCAGCAGTGCTCTGGCGTCGGGCACCGGGGAGCTGTTTTTT
15,NA,TRBV29-1,NA,TRBJ2-1,CSVQKGLSSYNEQFF,TGCAGCGTTCAAAAGGGTCTGAGCTCCTACAATGAGCAGTTCTTC
14,few,TRBV11-2,NA,TRBJ1-2,CASSGSGALYGYTF,TGTGCCAGCAGCGGATCAGGGGCCCTCTATGGCTACACCTTC
15,once,TRBV12-3/TRBV12-4,TRBD1,TRBJ1-3,CASLGTGGSGNTIYF,TGTGCCAGCCTAGGGACAGGGGGCTCTGGAAACACCATATATTTT
14,NA,TRBV6-6,NA,TRBJ1-1,CASNQGGFRTEAFF,TGTGCCAGCAACCAAGGGGGGTTTCGCACTGAAGCTTTCTTT
16,few,TRBV15,NA,TRBJ1-1,CATSRSRSGSGTEAFF,TGTGCCACCAGCAGATCCAGGTCAGGGTCGGGCACTGAAGCTTTCTTT
15,NA,TRBV11-2,NA,TRBJ1-1,CASSLEGQMNTEAFF,TGTGCCAGCAGCTTAGAAGGACAGATGAACACTGAAGCTTTCTTT
15,NA,TRBV5-3,TRBD2,TRBJ2-1,CASSLVSGGYNEQFF,TGTGCCAGCAGCTTGGTGAGCGGGGGCTACAATGAGCAGTTCTTC
11,NA,TRBV28,NA,TRBJ1-2,CAAGTNYGYTF,TGTGCCGCTGGGACGAACTATGGCTACACCTTC
11,NA,TRBV6-1,TRBD1,TRBJ2-7,CASTTGVEQYF,TGTGCCAGCACTACAGGGGTTGAGCAGTACTTC
14,once,TRBV28,NA,TRBJ1-2,CASSLLGDSYGYTF,TGTGCCAGCAGTTTACTGGGGGACTCCTATGGCTACACCTTC
14,NA,TRBV27,TRBD1,TRBJ1-6,CASRTGVGGSPLHF,TGTGCCAGCAGGACAGGGGTCGGCGGCTCACCCCTCCACTTT
14,NA,TRBV6-6,NA,TRBJ1-1,CASSYSSVNTEAFF,TGTGCCAGCAGTTACTCTTCGGTGAACACTGAAGCTTTCTTT
17,few,TRBV4-1,TRBD2,TRBJ2-1,CASSGREGISSYNEQFF,TGCGCCAGCAGCGGCAGGGAGGGGATTAGCTCCTACAATGAGCAGTTCTTC
14,NA,TRBV24-1,NA,TRBJ2-1,CATSDLRGSHEQFF,TGTGCCACCAGTGATTTGAGGGGGAGCCATGAGCAGTTCTTC
14,NA,TRBV6-5,NA,TRBJ1-1,CASSYYPLGTEAFF,TGTGCCAGCAGTTACTACCCCTTGGGGACTGAAGCTTTCTTT
12,NA,TRBV27,NA,TRBJ2-5,CASSLNQETQYF,TGTGCCAGCAGTTTGAACCAAGAGACCCAGTACTTC
14,NA,TRBV27,NA,TRBJ2-4,CASRAGPLRNIQYF,TGTGCCAGCAGGGCGGGGCCGTTAAGAAACATTCAGTACTTC
11,few,TRBV7-9,NA,TRBJ1-1,CASSLKGEAFF,TGTGCCAGCAGCTTGAAGGGGGAAGCTTTCTTT
14,few,TRBV7-9,TRBD1,TRBJ2-7,CASSSPGQGDEQYF,TGTGCCAGCAGCTCCCCGGGACAGGGGGACGAGCAGTACTTC
14,NA,TRBV27,NA,TRBJ1-1,CASSLGGPWAEAFF,TGTGCCAGCAGCCTGGGGGGCCCATGGGCTGAAGCTTTCTTT